These 30 T cell receptor beta chains were all obtained from the same sample, sequenced in a study of tumor-infiltrating lymphocytes in primary liver carcinoma (dated 2017 in TCRdb). Sequencing instrument: Illumina HiSeq 2500. TCRbeta-specific cDNA was reverse-transcribed from about 500 ng total RNA using a constant-region primer and ProtoScript II reverse transcriptase. TCRbeta libraries were built with three nested multiplex PCR rounds, a slightly modified ARM-PCR procedure. Each of the first two PCR rounds ran for approximately 10 cycles using multiplex TRBV1-TRBV30 forward primers together with a Cbeta reverse primer. In-frame beta chains were kept once TCRdb had trimmed the public reads at Q25 with fastp and called clones with MiXCR. Records with the same CDR3 protein are collapsed into one entry carrying the most frequent genes and DNA. Counted in this sample were about 200,000 distinct CDR3 sequences; less than 70% of them appeared once. About 7.1% of the sample lies in the top ten.

Blood RNA was extracted from unsorted whole blood using TRIzol reagent, and germline DNA was obtained with the DNeasy Blood & Tissue kit. The source material was peripheral blood. These receptors originate from a woman aged 55-69 years with primary liver carcinoma and hepatitis B virus infection.

This clonotype was detected only a few times. This chain links TRBV6-5 with TRBJ1-1; D may be TRBD1 (6 bases). Trimming removed 5 bases from V and 0 bases from J, with 13 bases in between. The CDR3 totals 15 residues. Germline loops: CDR1 MNHEY, CDR2 SVGAGI. This CDR3 is CASSTHRAVNTEAFF. DNA for the CDR3: TGTGCCAGCAGTACCCACAGGGCAGTGAACACTGAAGCTTTCTTT.

This chain links TRBV2 with TRBJ2-7; D not resolved. Germline loops: CDR1 SNHLY, CDR2 FYNNEI. Trimming stripped 10 bases from V and 0 bases from J, with 19 bases between. The CDR3 extends over 15 amino acids. CDR3 DNA sequence: TGTGCCACCAGCCCCGGGTCCCTAAGCTCCTACGAGCAGTACTTC. Amino acid sequence: CATSPGSLSSYEQYF.

This clonotype was counted a few times. At one boundary the junction diverges from the germline segment, which might be a read error. The chain has TRBV7-9 and TRBJ1-6, with 10 bases fitting TRBD1. The CDR3 consists of 15 residues. Germline CDR1 and CDR2: SEHNR and FQNEAQ (reference sequence). The CDR3 sequence: CASRGSGTGESPPHF. The DNA of the CDR3 is TGTGCCAGCAGGGGTTCCGGGACAGGGGAATCACCCCCCCACTTT.

The chain uses TRBV11-1 and TRBJ2-3, with a possible D match to TRBD1 (6 bases). CDR3 length: 15 residues. V lost 5 bases to trimming and J lost 3 bases, with 15 bases between them. Germline V gene lookup returns CDR1 SGHAT and CDR2 FQDESV (reference sequence). For the CDR3, the DNA is TGTGCCAGCAGCGTGGGACAAGGGAGTACAGATACGCAGTATTTT. The encoded protein is CASSVGQGSTDTQYF.

As to this clonotype: A much larger clone is a single base away; this may be a read error. V gene TRBV23-1 combines with J gene TRBJ1-5, with D possibly TRBD1 on 6 matching bases. TRBV23-1 is an ORF; its function is uncertain. The CDR3 has 16 amino acids. Trimming shortened V by 5 bases and J by 2 bases, and 16 bases separated the two germline ends. As DNA, the CDR3 is TGCGCCAGCAGTACACACTACAGGGAGGGCAATCAGCCCCAGCATTTT. Its protein is CASSTHYREGNQPQHF.

Many counts were recorded for this clonotype. The genes are TRBV7-9 and TRBJ2-7; 7 bases agree with TRBD1. CDR3 length equals 14 residues. Germline CDR1 SEHNR, CDR2 FQNEAQ (reference sequence). After removal of 4 bases from V and 1 base from J, the junction contained 4 bases not matched to a gene. CDR3 region: CASSSWTGSYEQYF. The CDR3, as DNA: TGTGCCAGCAGCTCATGGACAGGATCCTACGAGCAGTACTTC.

As to this clonotype: The junction does not match germline at one end; this may be a read error. The DNA of the CDR3 is TGCAGCGTTGAGACGGACAGGCTCGGCGGGTACGGGCAGTACTTC. It yields the protein CSVETDRLGGYGQYF. The chain joins TRBV29-1 to TRBJ2-7; 7 nucleotides match TRBD1. The CDR3 is 15 residues long. Per the germline V gene, CDR1 is SQVTM and CDR2 is ANQGSEA.

As concerns this clonotype: The junction differs from germline at one of its ends, possibly a read error. The chain employs TRBV11-2 and TRBJ1-2; 7 bases fit TRBD1. Germline loops: CDR1 SGHAT, CDR2 FQNNGV. The CDR3 extends over 16 amino acids. For the CDR3, the DNA is TGTGCCAGCAGCCGAACGGAGCCAGGGGGGAACTATGACTACACCTTC. Protein product: CASSRTEPGGNYDYTF. The whole variable domain, remainder taken from reference TRBV11-2 and TRBJ1-2, is EAGVAQSPRYKIIEKRQSVAFWCNPISGHATLYWYQQILGQGPKLLIQFQNNGVVDDSQLPKDRFSAERLKGVDSTLKIQPAKLEDSAVYLCASSRTEPGGNYDYTFGSGTRLTVV.

This clonotype was counted only a few times. The rearrangement joins TRBV5-1 to TRBJ2-2; TRBD1 matches 7 bases. The CDR3 totals 15 residues. The V and J ends lost 4 bases and 0 bases, in that order; junction bases with no gene match: 3. The germline gives CDR1 SGHRS, CDR2 YFSETQ. CDR3 nucleotide sequence: TGCGCCAGCAGCACACAGGGGCCGAACACCGGGGAGCTGTTTTTT. Translated: CASSTQGPNTGELFF.

This clonotype has ten or more counts. The V gene is TRBV11-2, the J gene TRBJ2-7; 12 nucleotides line up with TRBD2. The CDR3 is made up of 15 amino acids. Germline CDR1 is SGHAT and CDR2 is FQNNGV. V lost 4 bases and J lost 3; bases outside the gene matches: 4. The CDR3, as DNA: TGTGCCAGCAGCTACCTAGCGGGAGGGGGCTACGAGCAGTACTTC. It encodes CASSYLAGGGYEQYF.

This clonotype was seen ten or more times. The V gene is TRBV5-1, the J gene TRBJ2-3, with 11 bases lining up with TRBD2. CDR1 is SGHRS, CDR2 YFSETQ, per germline. V lost 4 bases and J lost 6; bases outside the gene matches: 7. The CDR3 runs to 15 residues. DNA of the CDR3: TGCGCCAGCAGCCCGACTAGCGGGATCATCGATACGCAGTATTTT. It translates to CASSPTSGIIDTQYF.

This clonotype came up many times. The chain employs TRBV4-1 and TRBJ1-3, with D perhaps TRBD1 (5 bases). The CDR3 extends over 17 amino acids. CDR1 and CDR2 from the germline V gene are MGHRA and YSYEKL. Deletions cut 3 bases from V and 3 bases from J, with 18 bases between. The CDR3 coding sequence is TGCGCCAGCAGCCAGCCTATAAGGGGAAGACTTGGAAACACCATATATTTT. It specifies CASSQPIRGRLGNTIYF.

A word on this clonotype: A much more abundant neighbour one base away suggests this may be a read error. The rearrangement links TRBV6-1 to TRBJ2-1; D possibly uses TRBD1 or TRBD2 (6 bases each). Germline V gives CDR1 MNHNS, CDR2 SASEGT. The CDR3 consists of 13 residues. As DNA, the CDR3 is TGTGCCAGCAGTGACAGGGGCGGGGATGAGCGGTTCTTC. Translating it yields CASSDRGGDERFF.

This rearrangement joins TRBV4-2 to TRBJ2-7; TRBD2 matches 8 bases. The CDR3 covers 14 residues. Germline V gives CDR1 LGHNA, CDR2 YNFKEQ. The J segment lost 4 bases and the V segment lost 6 bases, leaving 8 bases of the junction unmatched. Written as DNA, the CDR3 is TGTGCCAGCAGTCACAGCGGGAGTGCATACGAGCAGTACTTC. Amino acid sequence: CASSHSGSAYEQYF.

Turning to this clonotype: With a much larger clone just one base away, this may be a read error. The chain employs TRBV12-3 or TRBV12-4 and TRBJ1-1; maybe TRBD1 (5 bases). The CDR3 runs 13 residues. The CDR3 DNA sequence: TGTGTCAGCAGTTTGGGGCCCGGCACTGAAGCTTTCTTT. Protein sequence: CVSSLGPGTEAFF.

The chain is built from TRBV6-1 and TRBJ1-5; D is unclear. Between the trimmed V and J ends, which lost 6 bases and 12 bases, there was a span of 15 bases. The V gene's germline CDR1 is MNHNS and CDR2 SASEGT. CDR3 length: 12 residues. CDR3 DNA: TGTGCCAGCAGGGACCTGAGTAAGCACCAGCATTTT. Its translation is CASRDLSKHQHF.

On this clonotype itself: A read error may explain this, as a much larger clone is one base away. The rearrangement links TRBV10-3 to TRBJ2-2; no clear D. Germline assignment: CDR1 ENHRY and CDR2 SYGVKD. V was trimmed by 10 bases and J by 6 bases, leaving 15 bases between them. The CDR3 consists of 13 residues. CDR3 sequence reads: CATSLFSPGELFF. In nucleotides, the CDR3 is TGTGCCACCAGCTTGTTTAGCCCCGGGGAGCTGTTTTTT.

The chain employs TRBV6-1 and TRBJ2-1, with 7 nucleotides matching TRBD2. The CDR3 is made up of 15 amino acids. Per the germline V gene, CDR1 is MNHNS and CDR2 is SASEGT. Losses at the gene ends were 6 bases for V and 9 bases for J; bases not matched to a gene: 14. CDR3 coding DNA: TGTGCCAGCAGGCTAGGGACTACGCCTTTCAGTGAGCAGTTCTTC. This encodes CASRLGTTPFSEQFF.

The chain links TRBV12-3 or TRBV12-4 to TRBJ2-5, with D uncertain. V was shortened by 8 bases and J by 2 bases, with 15 bases between the two germline ends. The CDR3 has 14 amino acids. The CDR3 DNA reads as TGTGCCAGCGGCCAAGGAGCGATACAAGAGACCCAGTACTTC. Protein sequence: CASGQGAIQETQYF.

This chain joins TRBV24-1 and TRBJ2-3; D possibly matches TRBD1 or TRBD2 (5 bases each). V was trimmed by 3 bases and J by 4 bases, leaving 16 bases between them. The CDR3 is 16 residues long. Germline values: CDR1 KGHDR, CDR2 SFDVKD. CDR3: CATSDPGHGRADTQYF. CDR3 nucleotide sequence: TGTGCCACCAGTGATCCGGGGCACGGGCGTGCAGATACGCAGTATTTT.

With respect to this clonotype: At one end the junction does not follow the germline gene, possibly because of a read error. This chain links TRBV14 with TRBJ1-2; no reliable D call. This CDR3 has 13 residues. CDR1 and CDR2 from the germline V gene are SGHDN and FVKESK. The CDR3 sequence: CGSSQVPVHGYTF. CDR3 coding DNA: TGTGGCAGCAGCCAAGTTCCGGTTCATGGCTACACCTTC.

The chain employs TRBV6-5 and TRBJ1-5; 8 bases are shared with TRBD1. Losses at the gene ends were 10 bases for V and 3 bases for J; bases not matched to a gene: 8. Germline CDR1 is MNHEY and CDR2 is SVGAGI. The CDR3 sequence is 14 residues long. The CDR3 DNA is TGTGCCAACCGGAGGACAGGGCCCAATCAGCCCCAGCATTTT. Protein sequence: CANRRTGPNQPQHF.

The V call is TRBV6-1, the J call TRBJ1-5; 8 bases are a match to TRBD1. Germline assignment: CDR1 MNHNS and CDR2 SASEGT. The CDR3 extends over 15 amino acids. Trimming cost V 8 bases and J 4 bases; bases outside gene matches: 10. Here the CDR3 DNA reads TGTGCCAGCGGTGGGACAGGCCGAAGTAATCAGCCCCAGCATTTT. Its translation: CASGGTGRSNQPQHF.

Comment on this clonotype: This is likely a read error, given that the CDR3 carries no conserved phenylalanine or tryptophan at its end. The DNA is omitted, as the CDR3 cannot be located on it reliably, and the CDR3 follows TCRdb's listing. The rearrangement joins TRBV11-2 to TRBJ1-1; the table's TRBD1 call for D was not verified on the DNA. CDR1 is SGHAT and CDR2 is FQNNGV in the germline V gene. Ends included, the CDR3 has 13 residues. CDR3 protein: CASSSPPSTEALL.

V and J are TRBV29-1 and TRBJ1-3; 7 bases match TRBD1. Germline values: CDR1 SQVTM, CDR2 ANQGSEA. The CDR3 contains 11 residues. The CDR3 coding sequence is TGCAGTGGACAGGTGGGAAACACCATATATTTT. Residues: CSGQVGNTIYF.

V usage is TRBV6-5 and J usage is TRBJ1-1, with a tentative D call TRBD1 (6 bases). V lost 11 bases to trimming and J lost 5 bases, with 21 bases between them. Germline values: CDR1 MNHEY, CDR2 SVGAGI. The CDR3 runs to 14 residues. CDR3 DNA: TGTGCCTCAAGCGACAGGTCGCCGAATACTGAAGCTTTCTTT. Translated: CASSDRSPNTEAFF.

The rearrangement joins TRBV2 to TRBJ1-1, with a tentative D call TRBD1 (5 bases). The germline CDR1 and CDR2 sequences are SNHLY and FYNNEI. Trimming removed 7 bases at V and 1 base at J, with 13 bases between. The CDR3 is made up of 14 amino acids. The CDR3 loop reads CASMFGTANTEAFF. CDR3 DNA sequence: TGTGCCAGCATGTTCGGGACGGCGAACACTGAAGCTTTCTTT.

This clonotype came up many times. The chain combines TRBV11-2 with TRBJ1-1; TRBD1 aligns across 9 bases. The V segment lost 3 bases and the J segment 6 bases; nucleotides outside the gene matches: 2. The CDR3 covers 13 residues. CDR1 is SGHAT and CDR2 is FQNNGV in the germline V gene. As DNA, the CDR3 is TGTGCCAGCAGCTTTAGACAGGGGGCTGAAGCTTTCTTT. Encoded protein: CASSFRQGAEAFF.

This clonotype was counted only a few times. This rearrangement joins TRBV7-9 to TRBJ2-7, with unresolved D. V was clipped by 1 base and J by 0 bases, with 13 bases between them. CDR3 size: 16 residues. Germline assignment: CDR1 SEHNR and CDR2 FQNEAQ (reference sequence). The DNA of the CDR3 is TGTGCCAGCAGCTTAGAGGGCGGCTGGAGCTCCTACGAGCAGTACTTC. This encodes CASSLEGGWSSYEQYF.

A word on this clonotype: Germline and junction disagree at one end, which may indicate a read error. The chain carries TRBV11-3 and TRBJ1-2, with D unclear. Germline V gene sequence: CDR1 SGHNT, CDR2 YENEEA. The CDR3 is 15 amino acids. The CDR3 spells CASSSSRGGGVDYTF. The CDR3 DNA is TGTGCCAGTAGCTCCTCCCGGGGTGGTGGAGTTGACTACACCTTC.